This T cell receptor beta chain was recovered during a study of OX40 agonist ivuxolimab in advanced cancers. Here immunoSEQ multiplex PCR was the method, and the copy in TCRdb shows in-frame clones only, minus some. Among fewer than 100,000 clones, around 89% were seen once, and the ten largest hold approximately 9.1%. The CDR3 totals 15 residues. Germline CDR1 is SEHNR and CDR2 is FQNEAQ (reference sequence). Deletions cut 5 bases from V and 0 bases from J, with 13 bases between. Broader study findings: At doses 0.1 to 3.0 mg/kg, CD4+ and CD8+ clones expanded.

Comment on this clone: Its antigen is unknown.

The rearrangement uses TRBV7-9 and TRBJ1-2, with D maybe TRBD1 (6 bases). The clonotype was recovered from an adult with an advanced solid tumor such as melanoma, head and neck, liver or kidney cancer. The starting material was CD4+ or CD8+ T cells sorted from blood, obtained in a trial of the OX40 agonist ivuxolimab. DNA of the CDR3: TGTGCCAGCAGCCCCCACAGGGTCTCTAACTATGGCTACACCTTC. It yields the protein CASSPHRVSNYGYTF.